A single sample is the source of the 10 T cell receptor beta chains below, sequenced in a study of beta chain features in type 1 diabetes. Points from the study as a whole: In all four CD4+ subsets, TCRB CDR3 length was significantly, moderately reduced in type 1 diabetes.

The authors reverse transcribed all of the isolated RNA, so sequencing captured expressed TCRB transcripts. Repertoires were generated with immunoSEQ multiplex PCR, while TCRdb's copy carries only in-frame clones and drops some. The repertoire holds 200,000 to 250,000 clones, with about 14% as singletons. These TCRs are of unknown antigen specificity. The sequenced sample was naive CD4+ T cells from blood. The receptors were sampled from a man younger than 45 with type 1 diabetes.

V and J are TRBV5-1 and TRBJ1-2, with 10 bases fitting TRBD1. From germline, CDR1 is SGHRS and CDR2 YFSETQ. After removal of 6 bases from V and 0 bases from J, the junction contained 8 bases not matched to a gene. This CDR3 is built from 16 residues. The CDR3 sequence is CASTTGTGATNYGYTF. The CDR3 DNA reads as TGCGCCAGCACAACCGGGACAGGGGCCACTAACTATGGCTACACCTTC.

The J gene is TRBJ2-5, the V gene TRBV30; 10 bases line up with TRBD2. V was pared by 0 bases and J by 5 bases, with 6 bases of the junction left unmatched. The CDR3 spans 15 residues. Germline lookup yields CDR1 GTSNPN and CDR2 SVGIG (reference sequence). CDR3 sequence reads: CAWSVAGGPRETQYF. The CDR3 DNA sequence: TGTGCCTGGAGTGTAGCGGGAGGGCCCAGGGAGACCCAGTACTTC.

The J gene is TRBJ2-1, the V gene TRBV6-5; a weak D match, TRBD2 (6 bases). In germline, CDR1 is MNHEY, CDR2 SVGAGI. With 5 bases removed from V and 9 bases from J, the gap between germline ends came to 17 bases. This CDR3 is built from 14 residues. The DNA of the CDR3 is TGTGCCAGCAGTCCCCGCTGGGGGAGGAGTGAGCAGTTCTTC. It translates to CASSPRWGRSEQFF.

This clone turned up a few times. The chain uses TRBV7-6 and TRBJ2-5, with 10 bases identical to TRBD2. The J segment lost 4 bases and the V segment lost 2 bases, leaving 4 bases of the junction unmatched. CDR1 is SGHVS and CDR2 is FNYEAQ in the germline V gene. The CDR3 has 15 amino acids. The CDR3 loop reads CASSLSLAGRETQYF. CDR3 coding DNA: TGTGCCAGCAGCTTATCACTAGCGGGAAGAGAGACCCAGTACTTC.

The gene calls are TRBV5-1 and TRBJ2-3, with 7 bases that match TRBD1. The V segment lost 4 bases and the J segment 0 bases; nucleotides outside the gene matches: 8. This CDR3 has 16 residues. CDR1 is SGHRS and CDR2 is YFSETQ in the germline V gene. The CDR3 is CASSSGQVGSTDTQYF. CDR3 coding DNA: TGCGCCAGCAGCAGCGGACAGGTGGGCAGCACAGATACGCAGTATTTT.

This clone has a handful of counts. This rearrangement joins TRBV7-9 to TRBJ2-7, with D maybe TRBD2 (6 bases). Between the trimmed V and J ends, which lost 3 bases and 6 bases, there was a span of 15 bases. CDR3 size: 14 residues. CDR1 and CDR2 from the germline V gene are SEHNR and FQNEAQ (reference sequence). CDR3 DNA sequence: TGTGCCAGCAGCTTCTCCGGGAGCTCCCGCGAGCAGTACTTC. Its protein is CASSFSGSSREQYF.

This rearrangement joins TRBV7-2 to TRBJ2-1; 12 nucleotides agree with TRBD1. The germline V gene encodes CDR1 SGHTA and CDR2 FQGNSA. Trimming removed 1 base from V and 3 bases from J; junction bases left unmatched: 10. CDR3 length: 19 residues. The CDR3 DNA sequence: TGTGCCAGCAGCTTAGGTGGGACAGGGGGCATTACCATCTACAATGAGCAGTTCTTC. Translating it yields CASSLGGTGGITIYNEQFF.

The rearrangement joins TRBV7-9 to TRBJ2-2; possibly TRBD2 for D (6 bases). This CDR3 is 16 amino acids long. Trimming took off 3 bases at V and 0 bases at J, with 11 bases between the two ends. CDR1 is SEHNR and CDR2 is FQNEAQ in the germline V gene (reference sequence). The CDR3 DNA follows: TGTGCCAGCAGCTTTGAGGGAGGCGCGAACACCGGGGAGCTGTTTTTT. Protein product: CASSFEGGANTGELFF. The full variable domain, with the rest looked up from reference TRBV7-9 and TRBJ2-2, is DTGVSQNPRHKITKRGQNVTFRCDPISEHNRLYWYRQTLGQGPEFLTYFQNEAQLEKSRLLSDRFSAERPKGSFSTLEIQRTEQGDSAMYLCASSFEGGANTGELFFGEGSRLTVL.

This CDR3 reads CASSERTGSRETQYF. The CDR3, as DNA: TGTGCCAGTAGTGAGCGGACAGGGTCCCGGGAGACCCAGTACTTC. The rearrangement links TRBV19 to TRBJ2-5, with 8 bases matching TRBD1. Per the germline V gene, CDR1 is LNHDA and CDR2 is SQIVND (reference sequence). J lost 5 bases, V lost 5 bases, and 10 bases had no gene match. This CDR3 has 15 amino acids.

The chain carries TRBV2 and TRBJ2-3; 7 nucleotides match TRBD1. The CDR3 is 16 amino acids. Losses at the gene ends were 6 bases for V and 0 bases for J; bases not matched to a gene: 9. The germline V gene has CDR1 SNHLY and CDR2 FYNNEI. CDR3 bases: TGTGCCAGCAGCCTGCAAGGGGGCGGGAGCACAGATACGCAGTATTTT. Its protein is CASSLQGGGSTDTQYF.